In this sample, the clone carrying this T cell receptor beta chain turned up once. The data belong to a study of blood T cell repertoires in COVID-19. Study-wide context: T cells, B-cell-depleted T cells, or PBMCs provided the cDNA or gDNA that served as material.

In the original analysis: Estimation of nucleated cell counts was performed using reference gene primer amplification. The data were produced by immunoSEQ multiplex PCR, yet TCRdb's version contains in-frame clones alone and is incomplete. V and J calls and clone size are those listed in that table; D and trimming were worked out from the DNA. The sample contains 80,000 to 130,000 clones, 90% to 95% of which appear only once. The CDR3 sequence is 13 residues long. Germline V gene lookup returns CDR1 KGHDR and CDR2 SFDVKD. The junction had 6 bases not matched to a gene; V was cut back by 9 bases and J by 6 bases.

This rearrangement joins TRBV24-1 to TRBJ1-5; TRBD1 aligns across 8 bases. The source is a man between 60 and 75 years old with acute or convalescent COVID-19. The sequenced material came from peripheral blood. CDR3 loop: CATSDRGSQPQHF. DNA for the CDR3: TGTGCCACCTCCGACAGGGGCAGTCAGCCCCAGCATTTT.